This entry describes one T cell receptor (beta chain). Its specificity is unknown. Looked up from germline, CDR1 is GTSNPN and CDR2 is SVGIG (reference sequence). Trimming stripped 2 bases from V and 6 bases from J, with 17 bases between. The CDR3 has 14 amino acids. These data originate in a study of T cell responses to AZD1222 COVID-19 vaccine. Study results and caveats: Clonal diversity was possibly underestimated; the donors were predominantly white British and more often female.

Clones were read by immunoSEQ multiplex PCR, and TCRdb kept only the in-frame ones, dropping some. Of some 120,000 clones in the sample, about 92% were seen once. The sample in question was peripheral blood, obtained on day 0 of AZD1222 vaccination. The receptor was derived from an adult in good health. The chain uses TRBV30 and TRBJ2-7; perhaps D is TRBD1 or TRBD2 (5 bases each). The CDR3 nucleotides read TGTGCCTGGAGTATCGGGGCAGGGTTAGGCGAGCAGTACTTC. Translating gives CAWSIGAGLGEQYF.